The 20 T cell receptor beta chains reported below all come from one sample, sequenced in a study of T cell responses to AZD1222 COVID-19 vaccine. Produced via immunoSEQ multiplex PCR; TCRdb's table is partial and in-frame only. The sample shows around 120,000 clones, 88% of them seen only once. This material consisted of peripheral blood, taken on day 0 of MenACWY control vaccination. These receptors originate from an adult in good health.

The DNA for the CDR3 is TGTGCCACCAGTGATTGGACAGGGATAGAGACCCAGTACTTC. It is translated as CATSDWTGIETQYF. The chain links TRBV24-1 to TRBJ2-5, with 8 bases matching TRBD1. The junction had 2 bases not matched to a gene; V was cut back by 2 bases and J by 4 bases. Germline CDR1 KGHDR, CDR2 SFDVKD. CDR3 length: 14 amino acids.

The V and J genes are TRBV6-5 and TRBJ1-2, with 8 bases lining up with TRBD1. CDR3 length equals 13 residues. The V and J ends lost 6 bases and 11 bases, in that order; junction bases with no gene match: 11. The germline gives CDR1 MNHEY, CDR2 SVGAGI. CDR3 nucleotides: TGTGCCAGCAGGGATCGGGACAGGCGGGGTTACACCTTC. Residues: CASRDRDRRGYTF.

The gene calls are TRBV5-1 and TRBJ2-7, with D uncertain. Trimming pared 4 bases from V and 2 bases from J, leaving 13 bases between. This CDR3 spans 14 amino acids. Germline V gives CDR1 SGHRS, CDR2 YFSETQ. The CDR3 region has the DNA TGCGCCAGCAGCCTTACGGCCCCCACCTACGAGCAGTACTTC. As protein: CASSLTAPTYEQYF.

This sequence joins TRBV7-6 and TRBJ2-1, with 8 bases that match TRBD2. J was trimmed by 2 bases and V by 5 bases; bases with no gene match: 8. Germline V gene data show CDR1 as SGHVS and CDR2 as FNYEAQ. The CDR3 covers 16 residues. The CDR3 reads CASSPAPGGAYNEQFF. As DNA, the CDR3 is TGTGCCAGCAGCCCGGCACCGGGAGGGGCCTACAATGAGCAGTTCTTC.

This clone showed up just a few times. V is TRBV7-2 and J is TRBJ2-2; maybe TRBD1 (5 bases). Trimming took off 6 bases at V and 0 bases at J, with 14 bases between the two ends. This CDR3 is built from 16 residues. CDR1 and CDR2 (germline): SGHTA, FQGNSA. The CDR3 spells CASRGLRSANTGELFF. CDR3 nucleotides: TGTGCCAGCAGGGGGCTTCGGTCCGCGAACACCGGGGAGCTGTTTTTT. The variable domain in full, completed from reference TRBV7-2 and TRBJ2-2, reads GAGVSQSPSNKVTEKGKDVELRCDPISGHTALYWYRQSLGQGLEFLIYFQGNSAPDKSGLPSDRFSAERTGGSVSTLTIQRTQQEDSAVYLCASRGLRSANTGELFFGEGSRLTVL.

The chain uses TRBV19 and TRBJ1-5, with D perhaps TRBD1 (6 bases). CDR3 length: 15 amino acids. Between the trimmed V and J ends, which lost 1 base and 2 bases, there was a span of 9 bases. Germline V gene lookup returns CDR1 LNHDA and CDR2 SQIVND (reference sequence). The CDR3 loop is CASSIVSGGNQPQHF. For the CDR3, the DNA is TGTGCCAGTAGTATAGTTTCAGGGGGCAATCAGCCCCAGCATTTT.

The gene calls are TRBV11-2 and TRBJ2-1; weak D call: TRBD2 (6 bases). V lost 0 bases and J 5 bases, leaving 11 bases between the germline ends. The CDR3 consists of 15 residues. Germline V lookup: CDR1 SGHAT, CDR2 FQNNGV. This chain's CDR3 is CASSLEGGTHNEQFF. The CDR3 coding sequence is TGTGCCAGCAGCTTAGAAGGCGGGACCCACAATGAGCAGTTCTTC.

This rearrangement joins TRBV9 to TRBJ2-1, with TRBD2 matching over 9 bases. Germline lookup yields CDR1 SGDLS and CDR2 YYNGEE. The CDR3 has 16 residues. V was clipped by 4 bases and J by 7 bases; unmatched bases: 12. Written as DNA, the CDR3 is TGTGCCAGCAGCCCAGTAGGGGCTAGCGGGAAAAATGAGCAGTTCTTC. Translation gives CASSPVGASGKNEQFF. The variable domain in full, completed from reference TRBV9 and TRBJ2-1, reads DSGVTQTPKHLITATGQRVTLRCSPRSGDLSVYWYQQSLDQGLQFLIQYYNGEERAKGNILERFSAQQFPDLHSELNLSSLELGDSALYFCASSPVGASGKNEQFFGPGTRLTVL.

This chain links TRBV2 with TRBJ2-1; 11 nucleotides agree with TRBD2. Germline CDR1 SNHLY, CDR2 FYNNEI. The V segment lost 6 bases and the J segment 2 bases; nucleotides outside the gene matches: 0. The CDR3 loop spans 14 amino acids. CDR3 coding DNA: TGTGCCAGCAGGACTAGCGGGGCCTACAATGAGCAGTTCTTC. Protein product: CASRTSGAYNEQFF.

The V and J genes are TRBV5-1 and TRBJ1-5; 7 positions agree with TRBD1. J gave up 10 bases and V 0 bases, and 7 bases lay outside the gene matches. The germline V gene has CDR1 SGHRS and CDR2 YFSETQ. The CDR3 has 14 residues. The CDR3 nucleotides read TGCGCCAGCAGCTTGGGAGGGGGCTTTCAACCCCAGCATTTT. The encoded protein is CASSLGGGFQPQHF.

The gene calls are TRBV3-1 (or the pseudogene TRBV3-2) and TRBJ2-1; D unclear. Germline V gene sequence: CDR1 LGHDT, CDR2 YNNKEL (reference sequence). Trimming pared 6 bases from V and 2 bases from J, leaving 14 bases between. The CDR3 has 15 amino acids. The CDR3 loop is CASRAGPQTYNEQFF. In DNA form, the CDR3 reads TGTGCCAGCAGGGCCGGACCTCAAACCTACAATGAGCAGTTCTTC.

The chain joins TRBV11-2 to TRBJ2-7, with 8 bases matching TRBD1. CDR1 is SGHAT, CDR2 FQNNGV, per germline. This CDR3 has 14 amino acids. The junction had 9 bases not matched to a gene; V was cut back by 4 bases and J by 7 bases. CDR3 sequence reads: CASSSYRGWGEQYF. In DNA, the CDR3 is TGTGCCAGCAGCTCCTACAGGGGGTGGGGGGAGCAGTACTTC.

This clone was observed a single time. The rearrangement uses TRBV7-2 and TRBJ2-7; 8 bases line up with TRBD2. J was trimmed by 4 bases and V by 4 bases; bases with no gene match: 12. The CDR3 contains 16 residues. The germline V gene encodes CDR1 SGHTA and CDR2 FQGNSA. The DNA for the CDR3 is TGTGCCAGCAGCTCCCGGAGGATAGCGGGGCTATACGAGCAGTACTTC. This gives the protein CASSSRRIAGLYEQYF. Together with reference TRBV7-2 and TRBJ2-7, the CDR3 gives the full variable domain: GAGVSQSPSNKVTEKGKDVELRCDPISGHTALYWYRQSLGQGLEFLIYFQGNSAPDKSGLPSDRFSAERTGGSVSTLTIQRTQQEDSAVYLCASSSRRIAGLYEQYFGPGTRLTVT.

The V and J genes are TRBV19 and TRBJ2-5; 10 bases agree with TRBD1. The trim removed 5 bases at V and 1 base at J, leaving 10 bases unmatched. CDR3 length: 17 amino acids. Germline V lookup: CDR1 LNHDA, CDR2 SQIVND (reference sequence). Here the CDR3 reads CASSPGDRGYTQETQYF. Here the CDR3 DNA reads TGTGCCAGTAGTCCCGGGGACAGGGGATACACCCAAGAGACCCAGTACTTC.

This chain links TRBV28 with TRBJ1-2; D remains ambiguous. V was cut by 6 bases and J by 5 bases, with 13 bases left in between. Germline V CDR1 and CDR2: MDHEN, SYDVKM. CDR3 size: 13 residues. The CDR3 loop is CASRRAGWYGYTF. The CDR3 DNA is TGTGCCAGCAGACGGGCGGGGTGGTATGGCTACACCTTC.

This sequence joins TRBV2 and TRBJ2-1, with 8 bases lining up with TRBD1. From germline, CDR1 is SNHLY and CDR2 FYNNEI. V trimming: 4 bases; J trimming: 7 bases; junction bases outside the gene matches: 3. There are 13 residues in the CDR3. CDR3 nucleotides: TGTGCCAGCAGTGTCGACAGGGGAAATGAGCAGTTCTTC. Protein sequence: CASSVDRGNEQFF.

This clone was observed a single time. V and J are TRBV27 and TRBJ2-7; 7 bases are shared with TRBD2. V shed 1 base and J 4 bases; nucleotides not matched to a gene: 19. Germline V gene lookup returns CDR1 MNHEY and CDR2 SMNVEV (reference sequence). The CDR3 has 19 residues. CDR3 loop: CASSLLGRPTPPGGYEQYF. The CDR3 DNA sequence: TGTGCCAGCAGTTTATTGGGCAGACCTACCCCGCCGGGGGGTTACGAGCAGTACTTC.

The chain carries TRBV11-2 and TRBJ1-5, with D unclear. The V gene's germline CDR1 is SGHAT and CDR2 FQNNGV. The CDR3 sequence is 13 residues long. The V gene lost 3 bases and the J gene lost 0 bases, with 3 bases spanning the gap. CDR3 sequence: CASSFGSNQPQHF. DNA for the CDR3: TGTGCCAGCAGCTTCGGTAGCAATCAGCCCCAGCATTTT.

The chain recombines TRBV15 with TRBJ1-1; perhaps TRBD1 as D (5 bases). Per germline, CDR1 LNHNV and CDR2 YYDKDF (reference sequence). V lost 1 base, J lost 13 bases, and 22 bases lay in between. This CDR3 is 15 amino acids long. CDR3 region: CATSRGPQGLGGVFF. The CDR3 nucleotides read TGTGCCACCAGCAGAGGCCCCCAGGGCCTGGGTGGCGTTTTCTTT.

The V call is TRBV18, the J call TRBJ2-5; 9 bases fit TRBD2. Germline CDR1 KGHSH, CDR2 LQKENI. The junction had 3 bases not matched to a gene; V was cut back by 2 bases and J by 2 bases. The CDR3 length is 15 residues. The CDR3, as DNA: TGTGCCAGCTCACCAGTTAGCGGGAGACAAGAGACCCAGTACTTC. Its protein product is CASSPVSGRQETQYF.